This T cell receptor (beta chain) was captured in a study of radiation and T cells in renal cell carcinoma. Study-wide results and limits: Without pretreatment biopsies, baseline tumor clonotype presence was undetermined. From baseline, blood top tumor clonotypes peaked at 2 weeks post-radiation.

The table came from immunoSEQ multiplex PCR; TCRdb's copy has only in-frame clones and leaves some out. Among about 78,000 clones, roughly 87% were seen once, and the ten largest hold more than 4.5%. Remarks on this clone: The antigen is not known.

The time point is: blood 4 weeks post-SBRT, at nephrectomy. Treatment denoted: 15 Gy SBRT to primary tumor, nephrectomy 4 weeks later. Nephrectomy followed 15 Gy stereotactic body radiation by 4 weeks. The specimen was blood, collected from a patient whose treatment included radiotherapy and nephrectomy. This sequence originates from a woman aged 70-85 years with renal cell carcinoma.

CDR3 DNA: TGTGCCAGCAGCGGGGACAGGGGGCCCACTGAAGCTTTCTTT. Translating it yields CASSGDRGPTEAFF. The V and J genes are TRBV7-6 and TRBJ1-1, with TRBD1 identical over 12 bases. The CDR3 is made up of 14 amino acids. Unmatched junction bases numbered 2, after V lost 5 bases and J lost 4 bases. The germline V gene encodes CDR1 SGHVS and CDR2 FNYEAQ.